This section outlines one TCR beta chain sequence together with its context. The data stem from a study of T cell responses to AZD1222 COVID-19 vaccine. Germline V lookup: CDR1 SQVTM, CDR2 ANQGSEA. V gave up 6 bases and J gave up 4 bases, with 10 bases separating them. This CDR3 is 13 amino acids long. Profiled with immunoSEQ multiplex PCR; TCRdb holds only in-frame clones, not every one. The sample holds some 150,000 clones, about 90% seen once. This receptor was obtained from an adult in good health. The sample consisted of peripheral blood, taken on day 0 of AZD1222 vaccination. V usage is TRBV29-1 and J usage is TRBJ2-6, with D unclear. CDR3 loop: CSVVGLGANVLTF. As DNA, the CDR3 is TGCAGCGTCGTGGGGTTAGGGGCCAACGTCCTGACTTTC.